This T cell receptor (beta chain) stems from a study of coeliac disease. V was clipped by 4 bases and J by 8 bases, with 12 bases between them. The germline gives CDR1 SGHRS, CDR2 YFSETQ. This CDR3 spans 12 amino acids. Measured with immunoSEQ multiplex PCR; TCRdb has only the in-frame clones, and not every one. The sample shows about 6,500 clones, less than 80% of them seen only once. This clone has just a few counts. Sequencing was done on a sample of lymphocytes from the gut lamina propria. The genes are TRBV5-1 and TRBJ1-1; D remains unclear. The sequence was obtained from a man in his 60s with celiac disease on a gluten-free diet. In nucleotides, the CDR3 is TGCGCCAGCAGCCAGGCGGCGGGCGAAGCTTTCTTT. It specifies CASSQAAGEAFF. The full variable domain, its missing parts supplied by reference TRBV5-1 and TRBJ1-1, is KAGVTQTPRYLIKTRGQQVTLSCSPISGHRSVSWYQQTPGQGLQFLFEYFSETQRNKGNFPGRFSGRQFSNSRSEMNVSTLELGDSALYLCASSQAAGEAFFGQGTRLTVV.